This paragraph covers one TCR beta chain sequence. The source of the sample is a study of control samples from healthy donors and cancer patients. This CDR3 has 13 amino acids. Germline assignment: CDR1 SGHRS and CDR2 YFSETQ. The ends were cut back, 5 bases at V and 0 bases at J, with 9 bases in the middle. The assay was immunoSEQ multiplex PCR, and TCRdb's table has in-frame clones only and misses some. The data show some 100,000 clones, 85% to 95% seen once. The V call is TRBV5-1, the J call TRBJ2-7; D gene ambiguous. Sequenced input: blood. This TCR was recovered from a man aged 18 to 30 in good health. CDR3 sequence reads: CASRKESSYEQYF. CDR3 in DNA: TGCGCCAGCAGGAAGGAGAGCTCCTACGAGCAGTACTTC.